This TCR beta chain originates from a study of blood T cell repertoires in COVID-19. Background on the study: The samples span acute and convalescent COVID-19 from the United States, Italy and Spain. T cells, B-cell-depleted T cells, or PBMCs supplied cDNA or gDNA.

Patients of the Seattle cohort, enrolled during active infection, were followed longitudinally. As processed by the authors: Amplification of reference gene primers provided the estimated nucleated cell counts. Data came from immunoSEQ multiplex PCR; TCRdb stores just in-frame clones and leaves some out. The V and J calls and clone size are taken from that table; D and trimming were inferred from the DNA. The table has hundreds of thousands of clones, around 87% seen once. Germline CDR1 is MNHNS and CDR2 is SASEGT. This CDR3 comprises 15 residues. The V and J ends lost 2 bases and 4 bases, in that order; junction bases with no gene match: 7.

The sequenced sample was peripheral blood. The receptor comes from a woman aged 60-75 years with COVID-19, enrolled during active disease. The chain couples TRBV6-1 to TRBJ2-7; 8 nucleotides line up with TRBD2. In nucleotides, the CDR3 is TGTGCCAGCAGTGAATCCCCGGGGGGGCCTTACGAGCAGTACTTC. Amino acid sequence: CASSESPGGPYEQYF.